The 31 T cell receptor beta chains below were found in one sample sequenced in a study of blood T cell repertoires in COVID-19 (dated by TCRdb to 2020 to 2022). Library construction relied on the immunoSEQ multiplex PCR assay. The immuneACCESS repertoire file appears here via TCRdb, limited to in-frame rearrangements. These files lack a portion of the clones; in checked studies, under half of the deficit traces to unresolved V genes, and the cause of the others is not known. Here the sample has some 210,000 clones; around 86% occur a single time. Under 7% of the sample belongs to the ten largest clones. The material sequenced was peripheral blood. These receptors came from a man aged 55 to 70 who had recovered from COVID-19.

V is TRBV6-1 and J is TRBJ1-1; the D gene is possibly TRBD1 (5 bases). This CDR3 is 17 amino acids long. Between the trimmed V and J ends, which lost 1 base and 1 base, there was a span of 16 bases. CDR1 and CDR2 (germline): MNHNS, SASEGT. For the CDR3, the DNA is TGTGCCAGCAGTGAAGTGTTTGGTACAGGCCAGAACACTGAAGCTTTCTTT. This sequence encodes CASSEVFGTGQNTEAFF.

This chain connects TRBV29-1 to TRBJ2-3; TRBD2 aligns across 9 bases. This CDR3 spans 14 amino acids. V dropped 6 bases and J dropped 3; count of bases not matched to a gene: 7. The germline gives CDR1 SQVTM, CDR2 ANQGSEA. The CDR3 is CSVEGRGGTDTQYF. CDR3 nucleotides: TGCAGCGTCGAGGGGCGGGGGGGGACAGATACGCAGTATTTT.

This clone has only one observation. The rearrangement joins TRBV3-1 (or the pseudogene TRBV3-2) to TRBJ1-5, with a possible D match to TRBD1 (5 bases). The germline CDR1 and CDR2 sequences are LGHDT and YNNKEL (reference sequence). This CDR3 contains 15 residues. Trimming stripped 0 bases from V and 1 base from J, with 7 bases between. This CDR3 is CASSQDPGSNQPQHF. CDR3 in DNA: TGTGCCAGCAGCCAAGATCCAGGGAGCAATCAGCCCCAGCATTTT.

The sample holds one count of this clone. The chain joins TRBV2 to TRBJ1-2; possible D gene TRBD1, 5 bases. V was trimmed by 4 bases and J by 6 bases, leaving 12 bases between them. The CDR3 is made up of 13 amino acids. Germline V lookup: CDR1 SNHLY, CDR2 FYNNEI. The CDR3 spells CASSARGGDGYTF. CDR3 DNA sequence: TGTGCCAGCAGTGCCCGGGGGGGAGATGGCTACACCTTC.

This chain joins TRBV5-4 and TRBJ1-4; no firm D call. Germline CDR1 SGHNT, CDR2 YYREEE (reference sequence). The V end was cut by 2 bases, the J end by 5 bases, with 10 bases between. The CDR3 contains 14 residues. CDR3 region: CASSFGTGNEKLFF. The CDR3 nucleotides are TGTGCCAGCAGCTTTGGAACGGGGAATGAAAAACTGTTTTTT.

CDR3 residues: CASSLGGWGYTF. The CDR3 nucleotides are TGTGCCAGCAGCTTAGGAGGGTGGGGCTACACCTTC. This chain links TRBV7-2 with TRBJ1-2, with D unresolved. The germline V and J ends were trimmed by 1 base and 8 bases, with 8 bases remaining between them. Per the germline V gene, CDR1 is SGHTA and CDR2 is FQGNSA. This CDR3 spans 12 amino acids.

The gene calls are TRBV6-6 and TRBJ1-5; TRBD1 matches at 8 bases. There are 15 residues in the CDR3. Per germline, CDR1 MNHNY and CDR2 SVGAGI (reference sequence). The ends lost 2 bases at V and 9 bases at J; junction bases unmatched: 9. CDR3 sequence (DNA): TGTGCCAGCAGTTACCCGGGACAGGTAGTTTGGCCCCAGCATTTT. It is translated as CASSYPGQVVWPQHF.

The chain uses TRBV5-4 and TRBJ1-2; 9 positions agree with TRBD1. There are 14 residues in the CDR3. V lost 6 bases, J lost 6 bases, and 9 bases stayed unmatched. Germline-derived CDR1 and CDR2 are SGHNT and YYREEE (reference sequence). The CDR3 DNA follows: TGTGCCAGCACCAGTACAGGGGGCACTGATGGCTACACCTTC. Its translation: CASTSTGGTDGYTF.

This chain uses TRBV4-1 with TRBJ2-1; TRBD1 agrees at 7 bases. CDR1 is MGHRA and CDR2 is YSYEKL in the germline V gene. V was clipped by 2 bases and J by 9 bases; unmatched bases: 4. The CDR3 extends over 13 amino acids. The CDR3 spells CASSQRQGVEQFF. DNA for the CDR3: TGCGCCAGCAGCCAACGACAGGGCGTTGAGCAGTTCTTC.

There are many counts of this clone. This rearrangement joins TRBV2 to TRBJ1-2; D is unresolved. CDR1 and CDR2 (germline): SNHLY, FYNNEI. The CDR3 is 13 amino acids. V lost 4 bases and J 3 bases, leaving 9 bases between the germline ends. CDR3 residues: CASSVGGDYGYTF. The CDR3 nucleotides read TGTGCCAGCAGTGTAGGAGGCGACTATGGCTACACCTTC.

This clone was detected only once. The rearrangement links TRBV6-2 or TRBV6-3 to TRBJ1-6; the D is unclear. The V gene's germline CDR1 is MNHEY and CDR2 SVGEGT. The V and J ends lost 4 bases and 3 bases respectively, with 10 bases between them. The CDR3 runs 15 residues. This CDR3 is CASSSSGSYNSPLHF. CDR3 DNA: TGTGCCAGCAGTTCCTCGGGGAGCTATAATTCACCCCTCCACTTT.

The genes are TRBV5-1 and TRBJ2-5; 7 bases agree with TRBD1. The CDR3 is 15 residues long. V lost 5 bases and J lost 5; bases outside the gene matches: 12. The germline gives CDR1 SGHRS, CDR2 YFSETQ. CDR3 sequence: CASRSGTDPGETQYF. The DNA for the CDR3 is TGCGCCAGCAGGTCCGGGACAGATCCGGGGGAGACCCAGTACTTC. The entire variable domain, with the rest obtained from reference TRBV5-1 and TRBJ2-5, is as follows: KAGVTQTPRYLIKTRGQQVTLSCSPISGHRSVSWYQQTPGQGLQFLFEYFSETQRNKGNFPGRFSGRQFSNSRSEMNVSTLELGDSALYLCASRSGTDPGETQYFGPGTRLLVL.

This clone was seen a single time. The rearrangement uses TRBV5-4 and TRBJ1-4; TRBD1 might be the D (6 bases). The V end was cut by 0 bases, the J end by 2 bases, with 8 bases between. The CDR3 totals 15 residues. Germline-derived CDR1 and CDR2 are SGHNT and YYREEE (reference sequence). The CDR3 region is CASSLGQGTNEKLFF. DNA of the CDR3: TGTGCCAGCAGCTTGGGGCAGGGGACTAATGAAAAACTGTTTTTT.

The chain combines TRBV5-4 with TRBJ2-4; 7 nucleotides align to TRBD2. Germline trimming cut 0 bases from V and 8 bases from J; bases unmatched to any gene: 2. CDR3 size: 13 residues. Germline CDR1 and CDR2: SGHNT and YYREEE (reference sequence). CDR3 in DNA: TGTGCCAGCAGCTTGGGCCGGGGGGACATTCAGTACTTC. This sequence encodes CASSLGRGDIQYF.

The CDR3 nucleotides read TGTGCCAGCAGCTTACAGGGAGGCAATGAGCAGTTCTTC. Protein: CASSLQGGNEQFF. The rearrangement joins TRBV28 to TRBJ2-1; the D call may be TRBD1 or TRBD2 (6 bases each). Germline V gene data show CDR1 as MDHEN and CDR2 as SYDVKM. The V gene lost 6 bases and the J gene lost 6 bases, with 12 bases spanning the gap. The CDR3 sequence is 13 residues long.

The CDR3 spells CASSQDSRPNGGNIQYF. For the CDR3, the DNA is TGTGCCAGCAGCCAAGATAGTCGGCCAAATGGAGGAAACATTCAGTACTTC. The chain employs TRBV3-1 (or the pseudogene TRBV3-2) and TRBJ2-4, with a possible D match to TRBD2 (5 bases). Germline lookup yields CDR1 LGHDT and CDR2 YNNKEL (reference sequence). The CDR3 runs to 17 residues. The V gene lost 0 bases and the J gene lost 6 bases, with 18 bases spanning the gap.

CDR3 DNA: TGTGCCAGCAGCTCCCTTCTACTAGCGGGAGGAGCCAATGAGCAGTTCTTC. Protein product: CASSSLLLAGGANEQFF. This chain links TRBV11-2 with TRBJ2-1; TRBD2 matches at 12 bases. Germline lookup yields CDR1 SGHAT and CDR2 FQNNGV. The CDR3 contains 17 residues. The V and J ends lost 4 bases and 6 bases, in that order; junction bases with no gene match: 10. The variable domain in full, with the rest retrieved from reference TRBV11-2 and TRBJ2-1, is EAGVAQSPRYKIIEKRQSVAFWCNPISGHATLYWYQQILGQGPKLLIQFQNNGVVDDSQLPKDRFSAERLKGVDSTLKIQPAKLEDSAVYLCASSSLLLAGGANEQFFGPGTRLTVL.

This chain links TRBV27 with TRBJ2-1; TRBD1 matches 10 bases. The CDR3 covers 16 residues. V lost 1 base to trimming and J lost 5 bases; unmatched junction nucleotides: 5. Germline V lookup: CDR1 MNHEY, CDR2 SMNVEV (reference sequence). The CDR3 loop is CASSLLGTGDNNEQFF. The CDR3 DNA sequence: TGTGCCAGCAGTTTATTAGGGACAGGGGATAACAATGAGCAGTTCTTC.

The CDR3 loop reads CATSRQTRQFTGELFF. The CDR3 coding sequence is TGTGCCACCAGCAGACAGACTCGTCAATTCACCGGGGAGCTGTTTTTT. The J gene is TRBJ2-2, the V gene TRBV15; D is undetermined. The germline V gene has CDR1 LNHNV and CDR2 YYDKDF (reference sequence). Trimming left V 2 bases short and J 4 bases short, with 14 bases between. The CDR3 is 16 amino acids.

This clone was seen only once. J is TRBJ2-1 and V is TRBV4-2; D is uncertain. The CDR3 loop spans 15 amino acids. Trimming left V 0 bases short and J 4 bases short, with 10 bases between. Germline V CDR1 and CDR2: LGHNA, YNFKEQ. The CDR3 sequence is CASSQEQSLYNEQFF. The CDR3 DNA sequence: TGTGCCAGCAGCCAAGAACAGTCTCTGTACAATGAGCAGTTCTTC.

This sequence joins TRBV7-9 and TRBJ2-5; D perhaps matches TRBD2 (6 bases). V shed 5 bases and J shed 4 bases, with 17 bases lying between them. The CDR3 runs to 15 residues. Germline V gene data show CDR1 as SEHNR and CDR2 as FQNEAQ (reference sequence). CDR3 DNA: TGTGCCAGCAGCCCCAGGGCTAGCGAGGGAGAGACCCAGTACTTC. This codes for CASSPRASEGETQYF.

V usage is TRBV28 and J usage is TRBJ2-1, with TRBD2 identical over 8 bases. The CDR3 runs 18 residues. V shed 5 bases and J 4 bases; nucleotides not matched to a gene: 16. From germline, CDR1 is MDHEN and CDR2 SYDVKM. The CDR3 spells CASSPVMSGSPLYNEQFF. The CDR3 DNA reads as TGTGCCAGCAGTCCAGTTATGAGCGGGAGCCCCCTATACAATGAGCAGTTCTTC. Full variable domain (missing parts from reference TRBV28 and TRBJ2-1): DVKVTQSSRYLVKRTGEKVFLECVQDMDHENMFWYRQDPGLGLRLIYFSYDVKMKEKGDIPEGYSVSREKKERFSLILESASTNQTSMYLCASSPVMSGSPLYNEQFFGPGTRLTVL.

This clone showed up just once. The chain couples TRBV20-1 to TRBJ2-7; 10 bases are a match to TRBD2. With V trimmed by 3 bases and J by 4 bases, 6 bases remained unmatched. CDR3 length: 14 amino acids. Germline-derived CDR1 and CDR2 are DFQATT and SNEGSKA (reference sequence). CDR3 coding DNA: TGCAGTGCTAGTCGGCTAGCGGGAGATTACGAGCAGTACTTC. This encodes CSASRLAGDYEQYF.

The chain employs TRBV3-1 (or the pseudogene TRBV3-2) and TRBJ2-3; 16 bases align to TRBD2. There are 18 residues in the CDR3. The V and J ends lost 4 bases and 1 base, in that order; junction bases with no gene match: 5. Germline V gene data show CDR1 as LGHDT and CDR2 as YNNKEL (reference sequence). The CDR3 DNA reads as TGTGCCAGCAGCCCCGGGACTAGCGGGAGGGGTCGCACAGATACGCAGTATTTT. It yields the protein CASSPGTSGRGRTDTQYF.

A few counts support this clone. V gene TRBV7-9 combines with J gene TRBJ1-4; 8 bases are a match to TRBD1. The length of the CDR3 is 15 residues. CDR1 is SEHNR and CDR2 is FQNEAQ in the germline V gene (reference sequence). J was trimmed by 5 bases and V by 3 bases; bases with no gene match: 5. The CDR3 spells CASSFGQGLNEKLFF. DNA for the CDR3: TGTGCCAGCAGCTTTGGACAGGGACTAAATGAAAAACTGTTTTTT.

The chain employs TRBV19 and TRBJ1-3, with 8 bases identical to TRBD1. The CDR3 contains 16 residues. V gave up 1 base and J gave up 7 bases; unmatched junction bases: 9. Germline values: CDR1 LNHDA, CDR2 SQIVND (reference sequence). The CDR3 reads CASSIARGQGRNTIYF. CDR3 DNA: TGTGCCAGTAGTATAGCCCGCGGACAGGGTCGCAACACCATATATTTT.

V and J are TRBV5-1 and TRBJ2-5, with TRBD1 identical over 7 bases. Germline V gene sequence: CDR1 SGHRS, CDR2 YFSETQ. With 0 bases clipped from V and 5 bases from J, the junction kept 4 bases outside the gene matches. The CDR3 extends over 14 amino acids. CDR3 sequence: CASSLGQGRETQYF. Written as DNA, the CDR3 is TGCGCCAGCAGCTTGGGACAGGGTAGGGAGACCCAGTACTTC.

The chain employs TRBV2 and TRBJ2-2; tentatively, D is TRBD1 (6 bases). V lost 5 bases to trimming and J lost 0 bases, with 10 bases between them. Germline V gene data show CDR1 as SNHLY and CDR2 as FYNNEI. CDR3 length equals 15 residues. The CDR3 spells CASSLQGTNTGELFF. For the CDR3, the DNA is TGTGCCAGCAGTTTACAGGGTACGAACACCGGGGAGCTGTTTTTT.

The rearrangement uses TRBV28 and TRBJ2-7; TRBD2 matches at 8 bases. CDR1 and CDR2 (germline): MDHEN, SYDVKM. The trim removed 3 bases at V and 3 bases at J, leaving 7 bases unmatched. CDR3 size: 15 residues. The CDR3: CASSFPGGLLYEQYF. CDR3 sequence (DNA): TGTGCCAGCAGTTTCCCGGGAGGGTTACTCTACGAGCAGTACTTC.

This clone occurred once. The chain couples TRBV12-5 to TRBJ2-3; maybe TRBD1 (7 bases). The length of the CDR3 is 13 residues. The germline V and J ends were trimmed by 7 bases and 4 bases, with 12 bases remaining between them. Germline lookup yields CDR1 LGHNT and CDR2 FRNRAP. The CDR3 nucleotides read TGTGCTAGTGAGGAGGGGGCATCAGATACGCAGTATTTT. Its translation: CASEEGASDTQYF.

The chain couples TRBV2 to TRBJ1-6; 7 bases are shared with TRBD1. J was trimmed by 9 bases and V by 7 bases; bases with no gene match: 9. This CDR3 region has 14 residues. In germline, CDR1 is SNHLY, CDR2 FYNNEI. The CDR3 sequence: CASKLTGSGSPLHF. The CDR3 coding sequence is TGTGCCAGCAAATTGACAGGGAGTGGTTCACCCCTCCACTTT.